Following are 10 T cell receptor beta chains from one sample sequenced in a study of beta chain features in type 1 diabetes. Study-level findings and limits: Researchers report that Type 1 diabetes patients had moderately but significantly shorter TCRB CDR3s across all four CD4+ subsets.

Expressed TCRB transcripts got sequenced, as all isolated RNA was reverse transcribed. Measured with immunoSEQ multiplex PCR; TCRdb has only the in-frame clones, and not every one. The table includes about 150,000 clones, about 9.4% detected once. No antigens are known for them. The specimen sequenced was central memory CD4+ T cells from blood. The receptors shown here come from a man aged 30 to 45 with type 1 diabetes.

This clone was observed a handful of times. The rearrangement uses TRBV29-1 and TRBJ2-1, with 11 bases matching TRBD2. Trimming removed 7 bases from V and 2 bases from J; junction bases left unmatched: 13. This CDR3 has 17 amino acids. Germline CDR1 SQVTM, CDR2 ANQGSEA. CDR3 region: CSAQPSRLAGPYNEQFF. DNA of the CDR3: TGCAGCGCCCAACCGTCGAGACTAGCGGGGCCCTACAATGAGCAGTTCTTC.

The chain recombines TRBV4-1 with TRBJ2-1, with 8 bases lining up with TRBD2. Unmatched junction bases numbered 15, after V lost 10 bases and J lost 4 bases. Germline assignment: CDR1 MGHRA and CDR2 YSYEKL. The CDR3 covers 16 residues. The CDR3 bases are TGCGCCACCCCTTCTGTGGATCGGGAGGGATACAATGAGCAGTTCTTC. It yields the protein CATPSVDREGYNEQFF.

The CDR3 loop reads CASSAIHDTQYF. CDR3 in DNA: TGTGCCAGCAGCGCGATTCACGATACGCAGTATTTT. The chain links TRBV5-6 to TRBJ2-3; D is uncertain. Trimming cost V 4 bases and J 6 bases, with 9 bases left between them. Germline-derived CDR1 and CDR2 are SGHDT and YYEEEE. The CDR3 runs to 12 residues.

This clone was seen a few times. The chain carries TRBV9 and TRBJ1-1; 7 bases line up with TRBD1. The CDR3 length is 15 residues. Germline V lookup: CDR1 SGDLS, CDR2 YYNGEE. Trimming at V came to 3 bases and at J to 4 bases, leaving 9 bases not matched to a gene. The CDR3 DNA sequence: TGTGCCAGCAGCGACCGACAGGGTCGTGGCACTGAAGCTTTCTTT. Protein: CASSDRQGRGTEAFF.

J is TRBJ2-7 and V is TRBV4-2; 12 bases align to TRBD2. The germline V gene encodes CDR1 LGHNA and CDR2 YNFKEQ. With V trimmed by 0 bases and J by 4 bases, 4 bases remained unmatched. The CDR3 sequence is 16 residues long. The CDR3, as DNA: TGTGCCAGCAGCCAAGAACTAGCGGGAGGAAGATACGAGCAGTACTTC. Amino acids: CASSQELAGGRYEQYF.

This clone came up a few times. The rearrangement joins TRBV11-2 to TRBJ2-3, with 13 bases that match TRBD2. The ends lost 5 bases at V and 4 bases at J; junction bases unmatched: 3. The CDR3 spans 15 residues. Per germline, CDR1 SGHAT and CDR2 FQNNGV. CDR3 DNA: TGTGCCAGCAGCGTCACTAGCGGGAGGGCAGATACGCAGTATTTT. It translates to CASSVTSGRADTQYF.

This clone was detected only a few times. The chain carries TRBV7-9 and TRBJ2-2, with TRBD1 matching over 7 bases. V shed 0 bases, J shed 0 bases, and the junction held 4 bases outside the gene matches. Germline V gene data show CDR1 as SEHNR and CDR2 as FQNEAQ (reference sequence). CDR3 length: 17 residues. CDR3 DNA: TGTGCCAGCAGCTTAGCCGCTGGGACAGCGAACACCGGGGAGCTGTTTTTT. It is translated as CASSLAAGTANTGELFF.

This clone was counted only a few times. V usage is TRBV30 and J usage is TRBJ1-5; 8 nucleotides line up with TRBD1. The CDR3 sequence is 13 residues long. J gave up 6 bases and V 4 bases, and 5 bases lay outside the gene matches. Germline V gene sequence: CDR1 GTSNPN, CDR2 SVGIG (reference sequence). The DNA for the CDR3 is TGTGCCTGGACATCAGGGGGCGGTCAGCCCCAGCATTTT. It codes for CAWTSGGGQPQHF. Full variable domain (missing parts from reference TRBV30 and TRBJ1-5): SQTIHQWPATLVQPVGSPLSLECTVEGTSNPNLYWYRQAAGRGLQLLFYSVGIGQISSEVPQNLSASRPQDRQFILSSKKLLLSDSGFYLCAWTSGGGQPQHFGDGTRLSIL.

The chain joins TRBV11-1 to TRBJ2-1; TRBD1 aligns across 8 bases. Germline CDR1 is SGHAT and CDR2 is FQDESV (reference sequence). The length of the CDR3 is 16 residues. Trimming removed 6 bases from V and 4 bases from J; junction bases left unmatched: 11. The CDR3 reads CASRRTAGQAYNEQFF. The CDR3 DNA follows: TGTGCCAGCAGACGTACCGCGGGACAGGCGTACAATGAGCAGTTCTTC.

The rearrangement uses TRBV11-1 and TRBJ1-1, with TRBD1 identical over 10 bases. Per germline, CDR1 SGHAT and CDR2 FQDESV (reference sequence). Trimming at V came to 5 bases and at J to 4 bases, leaving 10 bases not matched to a gene. This CDR3 region has 16 residues. The CDR3 reads CASSRPGTGAGTEAFF. The CDR3 nucleotides are TGTGCCAGCAGCCGTCCCGGGACAGGGGCGGGCACTGAAGCTTTCTTT.